The present TCR beta chain was sequenced within a study of blood T cell repertoires in COVID-19. In the original analysis: Cell counts per sample came from amplifying reference gene primers. The data were produced by immunoSEQ multiplex PCR, yet TCRdb's version contains in-frame clones alone and is incomplete. From that table come the V and J calls and clone size; the DNA was used to work out D and trimming. The table records a few hundred thousand clones, 85% to 90% of them present only once. With V trimmed by 3 bases and J by 3 bases, 8 bases remained unmatched. The CDR3 runs to 15 residues. Germline CDR1 and CDR2: DFQATT and SNEGSKA (reference sequence). The age range of participants was 18 to 89 years, with residence in about two dozen US areas.

V usage is TRBV20-1 and J usage is TRBJ2-1, with TRBD2 matching 7 bases. Sequences were obtained from PBMCs or T cells enriched from blood (not recorded which). The sequence was obtained from a woman in her fifties or sixties with acute COVID-19. CDR3 sequence reads: CSASPPGGRYNEQFF. The CDR3 DNA reads TGCAGTGCTAGTCCTCCGGGAGGACGCTACAATGAGCAGTTCTTC.